This T cell receptor (beta chain) was sequenced in a study of shared clonotypes between healthy human individuals. The protocol was immunoSEQ multiplex PCR, while the TCRdb copy is restricted to in-frame clones and leaves out a portion. The repertoire holds roughly 640,000 clones, with over 65% as singletons. The CDR3 loop spans 13 amino acids. Trimming removed 5 bases from V and 4 bases from J, with 9 bases in between. Germline-derived CDR1 and CDR2 are SNHLY and FYNNEI. In this sample, this clone turned up once. As yet, its antigen is unknown. Study-level findings and limits: Only blood underwent sampling, and tissue repertoires likely differ. Generation of non-shared clonotypes was less probable than generation of clonotypes shared by all four donors.

The chain uses TRBV2 and TRBJ1-5, with D uncertain. The sequenced material came from memory CD4+ T cells sorted from blood. Subset of the sample: CD45RA-negative fraction. The source is a woman under 40 in good health. In DNA, the CDR3 is TGTGCCAGCAGTACCGAAACTAATCAGCCCCAGCATTTT. Translated, it gives CASSTETNQPQHF.